This T cell receptor beta chain was captured by sequencing in a study of T cells in Graves' hyperthyroidism and ophthalmopathy. Researchers took RNA transcripts and amplified the TCR beta CDR3 regions from them. A first-round RT-PCR of the TCR CDR3 used the HTBI primer set. A single record per CDR3 protein comes from TCRdb applying MiXCR to the multiplex PCR reads. The data show some 300,000 distinct CDR3 sequences, around 19% seen once. Whole-study findings and limits: Appearing also in blood were most of the thyroid clonotypes expanded above 0.001.

There are many counts of this clonotype. Its antigen is as yet unknown. Germline V gives CDR1 SGHRS, CDR2 YFSETQ. The CDR3 is made up of 18 amino acids. With 3 bases clipped from V and 8 bases from J, the junction kept 20 bases outside the gene matches. Input material: blood. The TCR sequence derives from a man aged 50 or older with Graves' ophthalmopathy. The V and J genes are TRBV5-1 and TRBJ1-1; 9 bases are a match to TRBD1. The CDR3 is CASSSSGTGTGSSQEAFF. The CDR3 DNA is TGCGCCAGCAGCTCCTCCGGGACAGGGACGGGATCATCCCAGGAAGCTTTCTTT. Based on the CDR3 plus reference TRBV5-1 and TRBJ1-1, the full variable domain is KAGVTQTPRYLIKTRGQQVTLSCSPISGHRSVSWYQQTPGQGLQFLFEYFSETQRNKGNFPGRFSGRQFSNSRSEMNVSTLELGDSALYLCASSSSGTGTGSSQEAFFGQGTRLTVV.